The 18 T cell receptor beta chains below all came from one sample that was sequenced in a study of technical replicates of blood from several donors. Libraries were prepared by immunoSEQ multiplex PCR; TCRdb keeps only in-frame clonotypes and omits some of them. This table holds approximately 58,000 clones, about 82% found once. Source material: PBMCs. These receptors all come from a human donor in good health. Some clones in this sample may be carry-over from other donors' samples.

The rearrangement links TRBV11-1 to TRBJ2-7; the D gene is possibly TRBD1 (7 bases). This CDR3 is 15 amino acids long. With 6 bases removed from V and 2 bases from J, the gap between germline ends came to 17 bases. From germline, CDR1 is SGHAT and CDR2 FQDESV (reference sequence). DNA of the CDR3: TGTGCCAGCAGATCTGACAGGGAGGAAACCTACGAGCAGTACTTC. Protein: CASRSDREETYEQYF.

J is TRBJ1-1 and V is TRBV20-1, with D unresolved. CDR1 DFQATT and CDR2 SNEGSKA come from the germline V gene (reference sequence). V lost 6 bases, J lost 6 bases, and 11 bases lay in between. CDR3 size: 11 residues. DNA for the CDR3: TGCAGTGCCCGGAGGTGGCCTGAAGCTTTCTTT. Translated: CSARRWPEAFF.

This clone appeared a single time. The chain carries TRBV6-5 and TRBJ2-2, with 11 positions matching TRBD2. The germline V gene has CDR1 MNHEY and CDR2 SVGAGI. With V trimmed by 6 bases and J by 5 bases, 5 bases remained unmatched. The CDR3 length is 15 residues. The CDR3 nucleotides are TGTGCCAGCAGCCTAGCGGGGGGCGCAACCGGGGAGCTGTTTTTT. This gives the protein CASSLAGGATGELFF.

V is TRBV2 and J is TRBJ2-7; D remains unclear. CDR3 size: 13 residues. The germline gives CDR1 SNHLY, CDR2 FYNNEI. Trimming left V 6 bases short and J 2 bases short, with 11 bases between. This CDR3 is CASSEASTYEQYF. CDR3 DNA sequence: TGTGCCAGCAGCGAGGCGTCGACCTACGAGCAGTACTTC.

The CDR3 DNA reads as TGTGCCAGCTCGGGTTTGGCTAGCGGGAGTACAGAGACCCAGTACTTC. Translation: CASSGLASGSTETQYF. V is TRBV18 and J is TRBJ2-5; TRBD2 matches 10 bases. The CDR3 has 16 residues. Germline-derived CDR1 and CDR2 are KGHSH and LQKENI. After removal of 6 bases from V and 4 bases from J, the junction contained 11 bases not matched to a gene.

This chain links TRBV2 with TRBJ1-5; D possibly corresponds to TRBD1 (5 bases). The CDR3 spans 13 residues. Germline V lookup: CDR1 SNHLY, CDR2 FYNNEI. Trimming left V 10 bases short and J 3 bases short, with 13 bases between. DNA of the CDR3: TGTGCCACCCAGACAGTTCTCAATCAGCCCCAGCATTTT. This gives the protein CATQTVLNQPQHF. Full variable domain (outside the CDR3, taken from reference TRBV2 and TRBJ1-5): EPEVTQTPSHQVTQMGQEVILRCVPISNHLYFYWYRQILGQKVEFLVSFYNNEISEKSEIFDDQFSVERPDGSNFTLKIRSTKLEDSAMYFCATQTVLNQPQHFGDGTRLSIL.

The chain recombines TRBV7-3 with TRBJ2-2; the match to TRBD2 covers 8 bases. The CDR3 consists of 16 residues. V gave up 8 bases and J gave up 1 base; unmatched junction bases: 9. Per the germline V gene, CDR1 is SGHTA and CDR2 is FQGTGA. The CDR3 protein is CASCDSGAQNTGELFF. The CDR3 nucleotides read TGTGCCAGCTGCGATAGCGGGGCTCAGAACACCGGGGAGCTGTTTTTT.

The CDR3 spells CASSPRRERENYEKLFF. The CDR3 DNA reads as TGTGCCAGCTCACCAAGGAGGGAGAGGGAGAATTACGAAAAACTGTTTTTT. The rearrangement links TRBV18 to TRBJ1-4; D uncertain. Trimming shortened V by 2 bases and J by 8 bases, and 21 bases separated the two germline ends. This CDR3 contains 17 residues. From germline, CDR1 is KGHSH and CDR2 LQKENI.

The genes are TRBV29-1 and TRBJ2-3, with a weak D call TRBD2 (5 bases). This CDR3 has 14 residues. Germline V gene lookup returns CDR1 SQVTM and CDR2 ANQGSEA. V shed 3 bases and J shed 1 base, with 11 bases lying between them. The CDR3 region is CSVEPGSGTDTQYF. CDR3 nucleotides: TGCAGCGTTGAGCCGGGGTCCGGCACAGATACGCAGTATTTT.

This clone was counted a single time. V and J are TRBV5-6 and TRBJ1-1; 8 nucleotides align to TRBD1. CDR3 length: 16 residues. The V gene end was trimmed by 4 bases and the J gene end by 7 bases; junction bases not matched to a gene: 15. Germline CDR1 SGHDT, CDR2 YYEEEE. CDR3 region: CASSPVTGTGIFEAFF. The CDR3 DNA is TGTGCCAGCAGCCCTGTTACCGGGACAGGAATATTTGAAGCTTTCTTT.

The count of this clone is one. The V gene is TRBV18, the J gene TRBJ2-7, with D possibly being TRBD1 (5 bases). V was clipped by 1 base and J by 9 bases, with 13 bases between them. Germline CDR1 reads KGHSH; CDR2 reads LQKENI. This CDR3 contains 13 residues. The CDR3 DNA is TGTGCCAGCTCACCACGGATGACAGATGTGCAGTACTTC. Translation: CASSPRMTDVQYF.

This CDR3 is CASSFLLKGGSSYEQYF. CDR3 coding DNA: TGTGCCAGCAGCTTTCTACTAAAGGGGGGGAGCTCCTACGAGCAGTACTTC. The gene calls are TRBV5-5 and TRBJ2-7; tentative D call: TRBD2 (7 bases). CDR3 length: 17 amino acids. The V end was cut by 2 bases, the J end by 0 bases, with 18 bases between. Germline V gene data show CDR1 as SGHKS and CDR2 as YYEKEE (reference sequence).

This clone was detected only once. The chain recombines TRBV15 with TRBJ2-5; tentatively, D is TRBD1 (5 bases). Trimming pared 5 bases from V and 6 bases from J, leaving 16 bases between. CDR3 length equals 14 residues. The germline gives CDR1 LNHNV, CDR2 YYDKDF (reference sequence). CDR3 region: CATSRRQKDQTQYF. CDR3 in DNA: TGTGCCACCAGCCGCCGACAGAAAGACCAGACCCAGTACTTC.

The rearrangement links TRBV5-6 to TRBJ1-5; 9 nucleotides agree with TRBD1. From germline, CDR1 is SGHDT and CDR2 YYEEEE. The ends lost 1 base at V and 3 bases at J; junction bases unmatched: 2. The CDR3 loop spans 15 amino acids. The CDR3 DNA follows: TGTGCCAGCAGCTTGCGGGACAGGGACAATCAGCCCCAGCATTTT. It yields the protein CASSLRDRDNQPQHF.

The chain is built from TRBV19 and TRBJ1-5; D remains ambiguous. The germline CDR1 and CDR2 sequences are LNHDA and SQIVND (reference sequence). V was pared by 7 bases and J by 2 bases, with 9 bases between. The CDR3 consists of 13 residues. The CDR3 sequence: CASNSRGNQPQHF. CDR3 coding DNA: TGTGCCAGTAACAGCCGTGGCAATCAGCCCCAGCATTTT.

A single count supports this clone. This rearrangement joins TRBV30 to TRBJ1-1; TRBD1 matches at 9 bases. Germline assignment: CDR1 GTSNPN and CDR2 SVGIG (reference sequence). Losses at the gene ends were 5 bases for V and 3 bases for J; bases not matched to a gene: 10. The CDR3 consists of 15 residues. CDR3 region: CAWSGTGILDTEAFF. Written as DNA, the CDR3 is TGTGCCTGGTCCGGGACAGGGATCTTGGACACTGAAGCTTTCTTT. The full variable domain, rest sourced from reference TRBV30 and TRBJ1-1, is SQTIHQWPATLVQPVGSPLSLECTVEGTSNPNLYWYRQAAGRGLQLLFYSVGIGQISSEVPQNLSASRPQDRQFILSSKKLLLSDSGFYLCAWSGTGILDTEAFFGQGTRLTVV.

The CDR3 sequence is CASSLEGSNQPQHF. In DNA, the CDR3 is TGCGCCAGCAGCCTCGAGGGTAGCAATCAGCCCCAGCATTTT. The chain links TRBV4-1 to TRBJ1-5; D is unclear. The CDR3 contains 14 residues. V lost 4 bases to trimming and J lost 0 bases, with 7 bases between them. Germline values: CDR1 MGHRA, CDR2 YSYEKL.

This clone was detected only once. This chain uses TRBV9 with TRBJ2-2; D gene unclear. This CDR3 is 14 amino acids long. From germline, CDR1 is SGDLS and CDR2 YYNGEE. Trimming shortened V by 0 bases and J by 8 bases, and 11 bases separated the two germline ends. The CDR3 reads CASSVAAPGGELFF. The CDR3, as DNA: TGTGCCAGCAGCGTAGCGGCCCCCGGGGGGGAGCTGTTTTTT.